A single sample is the source of the 19 T cell receptor beta chains below, sequenced in a study of blood T cell repertoires in COVID-19. The repertoire was sequenced with immunoSEQ multiplex PCR; TCRdb's copy has only in-frame clones and lacks some. The sample includes about 200,000 clones, around 83% of them seen just once. The material sequenced was peripheral blood. The receptors here all came from a woman in her 50s with COVID-19, enrolled during active disease.

The rearrangement joins TRBV2 to TRBJ2-6; D might be TRBD2 (7 bases). Trimming removed 8 bases from V and 2 bases from J, with 19 bases in between. Germline CDR1 SNHLY, CDR2 FYNNEI. The length of the CDR3 is 17 residues. The CDR3 spells CASSPIRGGAGANVLTF. The DNA for the CDR3 is TGTGCCAGCTCTCCGATCCGCGGGGGCGCTGGGGCCAACGTCCTGACTTTC.

The chain joins TRBV5-5 to TRBJ1-5, with TRBD1 matching 7 bases. This CDR3 has 15 amino acids. The V and J ends lost 4 bases and 1 base, in that order; junction bases with no gene match: 5. The germline V gene encodes CDR1 SGHKS and CDR2 YYEKEE (reference sequence). In nucleotides, the CDR3 is TGTGCCAGCAGCGGACAGGTCGTAAGCAATCAGCCCCAGCATTTT. Residues: CASSGQVVSNQPQHF.

The chain joins TRBV29-1 to TRBJ1-3; D gene unclear. This CDR3 contains 13 residues. From germline, CDR1 is SQVTM and CDR2 ANQGSEA. V lost 7 bases and J lost 0, with 10 bases in between. In DNA, the CDR3 is TGCAGCGCTGTCAGACACTCTGGAAACACCATATATTTT. Amino acids: CSAVRHSGNTIYF.

The chain joins TRBV15 to TRBJ1-1, with D unclear. The V gene lost 4 bases and the J gene lost 1 base, with 7 bases spanning the gap. Germline loops: CDR1 LNHNV, CDR2 YYDKDF (reference sequence). This CDR3 has 13 amino acids. CDR3 in DNA: TGTGCCACCAGCATAGTGAAGAACACTGAAGCTTTCTTT. Its translation: CATSIVKNTEAFF.

This clone was recorded only once. V usage is TRBV11-2 and J usage is TRBJ2-2; D not resolved. Trimming removed 5 bases at V and 7 bases at J, with 8 bases between. Germline CDR1 and CDR2: SGHAT and FQNNGV. The CDR3 consists of 12 residues. As DNA, the CDR3 is TGTGCCAGCAGCCTCCCCGTCGGGGAGCTGTTTTTT. Residues: CASSLPVGELFF.

The gene calls are TRBV18 and TRBJ2-5; D perhaps matches TRBD2 (5 bases). Germline V gives CDR1 KGHSH, CDR2 LQKENI. Trimming pared 2 bases from V and 4 bases from J, leaving 11 bases between. The CDR3 has 14 residues. CDR3 DNA: TGTGCCAGCTCACCAATAACGGGGATAGAGACCCAGTACTTC. As protein: CASSPITGIETQYF.

The V call is TRBV19, the J call TRBJ2-6; weak D call: TRBD1 (6 bases). V shed 5 bases and J shed 2 bases, with 16 bases lying between them. The CDR3 spans 17 residues. Germline V gene sequence: CDR1 LNHDA, CDR2 SQIVND (reference sequence). CDR3 protein: CASSQASWGPGANVLTF. The CDR3 DNA reads TGTGCCAGTAGTCAGGCCTCTTGGGGGCCTGGGGCCAACGTCCTGACTTTC.

The CDR3 DNA sequence: TGTGCCAGCAGTTTTGGGGCGGCAACCCCCTTTGGCGAGCAGTACTTC. As protein: CASSFGAATPFGEQYF. The V and J genes are TRBV27 and TRBJ2-7; maybe TRBD1 (5 bases). Trimming took off 3 bases at V and 6 bases at J, with 21 bases between the two ends. There are 16 residues in the CDR3. CDR1 is MNHEY, CDR2 SMNVEV, per germline (reference sequence).

The J gene is TRBJ1-4, the V gene TRBV3-1 (or the pseudogene TRBV3-2); 9 bases match TRBD1. The germline V gene encodes CDR1 LGHDT and CDR2 YNNKEL (reference sequence). The CDR3 is 16 residues long. The ends lost 4 bases at V and 3 bases at J; junction bases unmatched: 6. Here the CDR3 reads CASSPGQGRANEKLFF. CDR3 DNA: TGTGCCAGCAGCCCCGGACAGGGGCGGGCTAATGAAAAACTGTTTTTT.

The rearrangement links TRBV28 to TRBJ2-3, with 8 bases fitting TRBD2. The V and J ends lost 7 bases and 2 bases, in that order; junction bases with no gene match: 8. The germline CDR1 and CDR2 sequences are MDHEN and SYDVKM. This CDR3 is 15 amino acids long. Written as DNA, the CDR3 is TGTGCCAGCACCGAACGGGGGGGTTACACAGATACGCAGTATTTT. Translated, it gives CASTERGGYTDTQYF.

The rearrangement links TRBV27 to TRBJ1-2; 7 nucleotides match TRBD1. V was clipped by 2 bases and J by 5 bases; unmatched bases: 17. This CDR3 spans 18 amino acids. In germline, CDR1 is MNHEY, CDR2 SMNVEV (reference sequence). The CDR3: CASSLIIPGRTGSYGYTF. The CDR3 DNA reads as TGTGCCAGCAGTTTAATAATCCCAGGAAGGACAGGTTCTTATGGCTACACCTTC.

The chain links TRBV19 to TRBJ2-6; D may be TRBD1 (6 bases). The CDR3 consists of 18 residues. Germline CDR1 and CDR2: LNHDA and SQIVND (reference sequence). V was pared by 5 bases and J by 5 bases, with 22 bases between. CDR3 sequence reads: CASSGAQGNQGRANVLTF. In DNA form, the CDR3 reads TGTGCCAGTAGTGGTGCTCAAGGGAACCAGGGGAGGGCCAACGTCCTGACTTTC.

This clone has more than one count but fewer than ten. V usage is TRBV20-1 and J usage is TRBJ2-3; 10 nucleotides line up with TRBD2. Germline V gives CDR1 DFQATT, CDR2 SNEGSKA (reference sequence). This CDR3 spans 18 amino acids. V was pared by 3 bases and J by 2 bases, with 14 bases of the junction left unmatched. CDR3 protein: CSASQLGWLAGVTDTQYF. The CDR3 DNA reads TGCAGTGCTAGTCAACTGGGGTGGCTAGCGGGGGTCACAGATACGCAGTATTTT.

The chain has TRBV6-1 and TRBJ1-6, with a tentative D call TRBD1 (5 bases). V dropped 2 bases and J dropped 10 bases, with 12 bases sitting between them. From germline, CDR1 is MNHNS and CDR2 SASEGT. The CDR3 runs 14 residues. DNA for the CDR3: TGTGCCAGCAGTGAATCATGGGGGGGGTCACCCCTCCACTTT. Encoded protein: CASSESWGGSPLHF.

The chain recombines TRBV5-8 with TRBJ1-4; tentative D call: TRBD1 (6 bases). This CDR3 region has 14 residues. The germline V gene encodes CDR1 SGHTS and CDR2 YDEGEE. V dropped 4 bases and J dropped 8 bases, with 15 bases sitting between them. CDR3 region: CASSQPGEREKLFF. The CDR3 DNA is TGTGCCAGCAGCCAGCCAGGGGAGAGGGAAAAACTGTTTTTT.

J is TRBJ1-1 and V is TRBV11-1; 9 bases map to TRBD1. Looked up from germline, CDR1 is SGHAT and CDR2 is FQDESV (reference sequence). The CDR3 length is 13 residues. V dropped 2 bases and J dropped 6; count of bases not matched to a gene: 1. CDR3 amino acids: CASSLNRGPEAFF. In nucleotides, the CDR3 is TGTGCCAGCAGCTTAAACAGGGGGCCTGAAGCTTTCTTT.

The chain is built from TRBV5-1 and TRBJ2-7, with 13 nucleotides matching TRBD2. Germline CDR1 and CDR2: SGHRS and YFSETQ. After removal of 4 bases from V and 6 bases from J, the junction contained 4 bases not matched to a gene. The CDR3 is made up of 14 amino acids. CDR3 sequence (DNA): TGCGCCAGCAGCCAGGGACTAGCGGGGAGCGAGCAGTACGTC. Its protein is CASSQGLAGSEQYV.

V gene TRBV11-2 combines with J gene TRBJ2-2; D ambiguous. The CDR3 length is 13 residues. CDR1 and CDR2 from the germline V gene are SGHAT and FQNNGV. Trimming took off 4 bases at V and 4 bases at J, with 7 bases between the two ends. The chain's CDR3 is CASSSLITGELFF. CDR3 bases: TGTGCCAGCAGCTCCCTAATCACCGGGGAGCTGTTTTTT.

The V gene is TRBV9, the J gene TRBJ2-1; no clear D gene. Germline CDR1 reads SGDLS; CDR2 reads YYNGEE. The CDR3 has 13 residues. V was clipped by 0 bases and J by 7 bases, with 8 bases between them. The CDR3 here is CASSVGYGNEQFF. CDR3 nucleotide sequence: TGTGCCAGCAGCGTAGGCTACGGGAATGAGCAGTTCTTC.